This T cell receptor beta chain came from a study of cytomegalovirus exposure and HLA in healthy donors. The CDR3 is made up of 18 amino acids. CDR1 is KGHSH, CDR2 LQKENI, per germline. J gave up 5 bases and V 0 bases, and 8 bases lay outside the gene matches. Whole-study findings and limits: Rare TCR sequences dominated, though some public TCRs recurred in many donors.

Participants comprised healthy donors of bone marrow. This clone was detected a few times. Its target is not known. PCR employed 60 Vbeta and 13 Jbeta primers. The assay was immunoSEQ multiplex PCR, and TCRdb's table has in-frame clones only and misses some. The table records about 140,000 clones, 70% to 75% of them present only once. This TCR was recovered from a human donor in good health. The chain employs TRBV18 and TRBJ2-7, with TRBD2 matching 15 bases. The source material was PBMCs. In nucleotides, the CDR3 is TGTGCCAGCTCACCACCGGGACTAGCGGGAGGTATCGTTGACGAGCAGTACTTC. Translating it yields CASSPPGLAGGIVDEQYF.